This T cell receptor (beta chain) was obtained from a study of control samples from healthy donors and cancer patients (dated by TCRdb to 2018 to 2020). Library creation used the immunoSEQ multiplex PCR assay. This is the immuneACCESS table as TCRdb keeps it, with only in-frame sequences that have V and J called. A part of the clones is gone; compared with another copy, unresolved V genes explain less than half, and the rest is unexplained. The sample yields around 180,000 clones; about 91% were counted once. The top ten constitute 2% to 2.5% of the sample. This clone was observed many times. Its antigen is still unknown. Base qualities were left out, and no much larger clone turns up one base away. Per the germline V gene (reference sequence), LNHDA is the CDR1 and SQIVND is the CDR2. CDR3 length: 14 amino acids, cysteine to phenylalanine. The sequence is cut down to CDR3 DNA, 42 bases in frame from base 1. Trimming costs V 6 bases and J 0 bases, and their ends lie 9 bases apart.

The V and J genes are TRBV19 and TRBJ1-5, and possibly TRBD1, on 5 matching bases. This TCR was sampled from a woman aged 40 to 49 in good health. The sequenced material came from blood. The sequenced DNA: TGTGCCAGTAGAGGGCAGGGTAGCAATCAGCCCCAGCATTTT. This sequence encodes CASRGQGSNQPQHF.